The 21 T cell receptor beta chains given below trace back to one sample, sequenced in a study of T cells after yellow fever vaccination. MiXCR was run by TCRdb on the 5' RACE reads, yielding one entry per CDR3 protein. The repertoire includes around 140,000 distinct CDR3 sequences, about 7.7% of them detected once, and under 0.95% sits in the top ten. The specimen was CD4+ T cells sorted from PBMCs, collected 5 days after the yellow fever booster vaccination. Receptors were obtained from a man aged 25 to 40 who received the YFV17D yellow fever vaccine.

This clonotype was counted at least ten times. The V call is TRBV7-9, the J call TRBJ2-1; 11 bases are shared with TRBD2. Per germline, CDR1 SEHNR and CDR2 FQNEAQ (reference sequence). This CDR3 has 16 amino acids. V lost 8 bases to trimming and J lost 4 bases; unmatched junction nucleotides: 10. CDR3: CASVLAGGLFYNEQFF. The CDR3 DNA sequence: TGTGCCAGCGTGCTAGCGGGAGGTCTGTTTTACAATGAGCAGTTCTTC.

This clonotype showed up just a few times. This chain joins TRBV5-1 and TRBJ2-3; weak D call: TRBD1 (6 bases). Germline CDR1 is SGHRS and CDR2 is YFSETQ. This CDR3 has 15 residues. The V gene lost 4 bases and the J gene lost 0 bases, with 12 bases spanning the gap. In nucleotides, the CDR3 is TGCGCCAGCAGCCCGGGACATTCCAGCACAGATACGCAGTATTTT. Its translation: CASSPGHSSTDTQYF.

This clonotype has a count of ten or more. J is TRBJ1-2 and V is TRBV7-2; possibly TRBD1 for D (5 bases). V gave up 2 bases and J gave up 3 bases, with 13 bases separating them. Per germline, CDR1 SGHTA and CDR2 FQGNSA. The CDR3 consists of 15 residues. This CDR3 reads CASSLLPQGDYGYTF. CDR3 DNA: TGTGCCAGCAGCTTACTTCCCCAGGGTGACTATGGCTACACCTTC.

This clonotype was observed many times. The chain's CDR3 is CSVLEGGAKNIQYF. For the CDR3, the DNA is TGCAGTGTTTTGGAGGGCGGAGCCAAAAACATTCAGTACTTC. The gene calls are TRBV20-1 and TRBJ2-4, with a possible D match to TRBD2 (6 bases). This CDR3 comprises 14 residues. Germline CDR1 reads DFQATT; CDR2 reads SNEGSKA (reference sequence). V was trimmed by 7 bases and J by 0 bases, leaving 13 bases between them.

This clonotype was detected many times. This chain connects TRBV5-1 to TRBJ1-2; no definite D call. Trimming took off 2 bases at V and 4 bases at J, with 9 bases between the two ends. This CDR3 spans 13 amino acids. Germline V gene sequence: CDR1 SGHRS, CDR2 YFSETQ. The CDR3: CASSFESGYGYTF. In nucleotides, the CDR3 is TGCGCCAGCAGCTTTGAGTCGGGCTATGGCTACACCTTC.

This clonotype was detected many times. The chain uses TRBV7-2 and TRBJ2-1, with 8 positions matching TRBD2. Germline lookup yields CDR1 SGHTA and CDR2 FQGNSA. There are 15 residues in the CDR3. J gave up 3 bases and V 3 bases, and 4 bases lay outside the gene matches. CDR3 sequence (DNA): TGTGCCAGCAGCTTCAGCGGGAGAGTCTACAATGAGCAGTTCTTC. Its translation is CASSFSGRVYNEQFF. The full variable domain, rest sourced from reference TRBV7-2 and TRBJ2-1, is GAGVSQSPSNKVTEKGKDVELRCDPISGHTALYWYRQSLGQGLEFLIYFQGNSAPDKSGLPSDRFSAERTGGSVSTLTIQRTQQEDSAVYLCASSFSGRVYNEQFFGPGTRLTVL.

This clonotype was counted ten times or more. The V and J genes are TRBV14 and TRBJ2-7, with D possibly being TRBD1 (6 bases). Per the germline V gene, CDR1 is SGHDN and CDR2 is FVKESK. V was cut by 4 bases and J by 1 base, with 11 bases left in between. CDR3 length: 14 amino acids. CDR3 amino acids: CASSRNRDSYEQYF. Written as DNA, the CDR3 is TGTGCCAGCAGCCGAAACAGGGATTCCTACGAGCAGTACTTC.

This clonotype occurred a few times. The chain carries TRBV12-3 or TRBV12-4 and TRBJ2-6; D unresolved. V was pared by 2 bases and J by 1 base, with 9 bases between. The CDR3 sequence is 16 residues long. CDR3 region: CASSLKVASGANVLTF. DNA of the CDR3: TGTGCCAGCAGTTTAAAGGTCGCGTCTGGGGCCAACGTCCTGACTTTC.

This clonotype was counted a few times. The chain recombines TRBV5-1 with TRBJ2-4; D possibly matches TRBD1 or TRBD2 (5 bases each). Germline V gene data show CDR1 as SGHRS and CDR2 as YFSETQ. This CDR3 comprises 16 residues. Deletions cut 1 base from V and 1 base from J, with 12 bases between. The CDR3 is CASSLPYWGAKNIQYF. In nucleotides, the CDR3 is TGCGCCAGCAGCTTGCCCTATTGGGGGGCCAAAAACATTCAGTACTTC.

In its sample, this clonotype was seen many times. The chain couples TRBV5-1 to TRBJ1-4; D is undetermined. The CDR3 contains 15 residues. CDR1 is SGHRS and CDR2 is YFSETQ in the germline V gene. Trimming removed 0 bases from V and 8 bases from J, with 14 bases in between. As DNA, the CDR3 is TGCGCCAGCAGCTTGGATCGCCCTGGTTGGGAAAAACTGTTTTTT. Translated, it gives CASSLDRPGWEKLFF.

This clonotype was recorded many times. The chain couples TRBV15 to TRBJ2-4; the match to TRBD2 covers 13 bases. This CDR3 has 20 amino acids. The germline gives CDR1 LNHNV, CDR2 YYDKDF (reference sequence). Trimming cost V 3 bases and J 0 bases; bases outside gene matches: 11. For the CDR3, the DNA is TGTGCCACCAGCAGGCCCCCGGGACTAGCGGGACTACTAGCCAAAAACATTCAGTACTTC. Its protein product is CATSRPPGLAGLLAKNIQYF. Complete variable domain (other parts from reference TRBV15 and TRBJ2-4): DAMVIQNPRYQVTQFGKPVTLSCSQTLNHNVMYWYQQKSSQAPKLLFHYYDKDFNNEADTPDNFQSRRPNTSFCFLDIRSPGLGDTAMYLCATSRPPGLAGLLAKNIQYFGAGTRLSVL.

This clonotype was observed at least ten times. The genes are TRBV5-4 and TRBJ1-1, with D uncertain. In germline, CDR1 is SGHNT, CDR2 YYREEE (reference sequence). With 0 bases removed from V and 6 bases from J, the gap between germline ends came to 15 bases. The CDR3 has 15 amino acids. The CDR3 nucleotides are TGTGCCAGCAGCTTGGACGCCGGGGTTGTAGCTGAAGCTTTCTTT. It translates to CASSLDAGVVAEAFF.

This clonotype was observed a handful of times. The CDR3 reads CASSVVSGRGVNEQFF. CDR3 bases: TGTGCCAGCAGCGTAGTAAGCGGGAGAGGGGTCAATGAGCAGTTCTTC. This chain links TRBV9 with TRBJ2-1; 8 bases agree with TRBD2. Germline assignment: CDR1 SGDLS and CDR2 YYNGEE. V lost 0 bases and J lost 6; bases outside the gene matches: 8. The length of the CDR3 is 16 residues. The full variable domain, completed using reference TRBV9 and TRBJ2-1, is DSGVTQTPKHLITATGQRVTLRCSPRSGDLSVYWYQQSLDQGLQFLIQYYNGEERAKGNILERFSAQQFPDLHSELNLSSLELGDSALYFCASSVVSGRGVNEQFFGPGTRLTVL.

The chain's CDR3 is CASSYRGMNTEAFF. In nucleotides, the CDR3 is TGTGCCAGCAGTTACAGAGGAATGAACACTGAAGCTTTCTTT. This chain joins TRBV6-5 and TRBJ1-1; D remains ambiguous. This CDR3 region has 14 residues. V lost 2 bases and J 0 bases, leaving 7 bases between the germline ends. Germline loops: CDR1 MNHEY, CDR2 SVGAGI.

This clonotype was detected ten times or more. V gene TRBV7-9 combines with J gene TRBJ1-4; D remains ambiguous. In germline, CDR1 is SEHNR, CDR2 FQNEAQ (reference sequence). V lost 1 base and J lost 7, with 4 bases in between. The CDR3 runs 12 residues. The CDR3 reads CASSLDGEKLFF. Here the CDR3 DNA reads TGTGCCAGCAGCTTAGATGGTGAAAAACTGTTTTTT. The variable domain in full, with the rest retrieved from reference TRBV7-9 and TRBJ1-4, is DTGVSQNPRHKITKRGQNVTFRCDPISEHNRLYWYRQTLGQGPEFLTYFQNEAQLEKSRLLSDRFSAERPKGSFSTLEIQRTEQGDSAMYLCASSLDGEKLFFGSGTQLSVL.

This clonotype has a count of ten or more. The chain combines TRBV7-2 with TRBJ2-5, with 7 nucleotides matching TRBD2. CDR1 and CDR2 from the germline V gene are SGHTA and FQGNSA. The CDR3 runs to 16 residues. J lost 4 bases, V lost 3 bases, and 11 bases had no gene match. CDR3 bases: TGTGCCAGCAGCTTCCTCCCTAGGGGAGGGTTAGAGACCCAGTACTTC. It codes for CASSFLPRGGLETQYF.

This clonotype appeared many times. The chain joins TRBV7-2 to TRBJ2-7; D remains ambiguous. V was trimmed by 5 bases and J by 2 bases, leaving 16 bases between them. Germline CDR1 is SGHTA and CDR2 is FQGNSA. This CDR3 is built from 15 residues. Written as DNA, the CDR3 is TGTGCCAGCAGCCCGTTTGGAGCAGGAACCTACGAGCAGTACTTC. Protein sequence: CASSPFGAGTYEQYF.

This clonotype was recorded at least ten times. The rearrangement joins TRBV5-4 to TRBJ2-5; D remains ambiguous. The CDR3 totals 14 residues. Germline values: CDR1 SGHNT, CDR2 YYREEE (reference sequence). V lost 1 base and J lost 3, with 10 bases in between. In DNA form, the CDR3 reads TGTGCCAGCAGCTTGTGGCTGGGAAAAGAGACCCAGTACTTC. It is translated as CASSLWLGKETQYF.

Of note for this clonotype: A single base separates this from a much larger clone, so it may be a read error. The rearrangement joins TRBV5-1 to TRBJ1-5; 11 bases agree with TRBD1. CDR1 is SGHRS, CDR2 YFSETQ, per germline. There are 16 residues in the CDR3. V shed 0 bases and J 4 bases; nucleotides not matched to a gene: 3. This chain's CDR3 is CASSLDGQGANQPQHF. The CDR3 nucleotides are TGCGCCAGCAGCTTGGATGGACAGGGGGCAAATCAGCCCCAGCATTTT.

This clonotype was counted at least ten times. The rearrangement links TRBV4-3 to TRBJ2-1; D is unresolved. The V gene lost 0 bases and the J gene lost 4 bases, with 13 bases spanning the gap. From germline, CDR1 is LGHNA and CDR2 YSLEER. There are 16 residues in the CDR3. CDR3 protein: CASSQEIVNPYNEQFF. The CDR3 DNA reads TGCGCCAGCAGCCAAGAAATCGTTAACCCATACAATGAGCAGTTCTTC.

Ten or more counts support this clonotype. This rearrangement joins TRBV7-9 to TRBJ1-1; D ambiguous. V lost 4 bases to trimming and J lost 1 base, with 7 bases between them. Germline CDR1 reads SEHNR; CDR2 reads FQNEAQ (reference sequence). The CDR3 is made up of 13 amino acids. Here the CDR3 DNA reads TGTGCCAGCAGCTCGGGTCAGAACACTGAAGCTTTCTTT. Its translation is CASSSGQNTEAFF.